This is a list of T cell receptor beta chains from one sample in a study of blood T cell repertoires in COVID-19. Some clones are missing from TCRdb's copy, which holds only in-frame ones; the method was immunoSEQ multiplex PCR. The table shows approximately 150,000 clones, with roughly three quarters occurring only once. Source material: peripheral blood. These receptors were collected from a woman aged 55-69 years with acute or convalescent COVID-19. Each CDR3 is given with its conserved first and last residue. Size is stated for part of the rows, as once, few or many counts, or as a class when the clone is expanded.

clone_size	v_call	j_call	cdr3_aa
few	TRBV6-5	TRBJ2-1	CASSSRTSGSYNEQFF
-	TRBV7-9	TRBJ2-1	CASSLVGAYGYNEQFF
-	TRBV29-1	TRBJ2-5	CSVDGRAKGQETQYF
-	TRBV9	TRBJ1-2	CASSVGTGGAPNYGYTF
-	TRBV9	TRBJ1-5	CASSVDAGLFNQPQHF
-	TRBV29-1	TRBJ2-7	CSVLGTGASAEQYF
-	TRBV18	TRBJ2-1	CASSPQVAGGPSYNEQFF
-	TRBV3-1/TRBV3-2	TRBJ2-1	CASSRLAGEHEQFF
-	TRBV7-2	TRBJ1-5	CASSLVGRQPQHF
-	TRBV18	TRBJ2-1	CASSPVDEQFF
-	TRBV5-1	TRBJ1-1	CASSLGGRGRLEAFF
-	TRBV7-9	TRBJ2-3	CASSADRGAASTDTQYF
once	TRBV30	TRBJ1-1	CACGRQGLTEAFF
-	TRBV6-2/TRBV6-3	TRBJ2-7	CASSYAGLNYEQYF
-	TRBV10-3	TRBJ2-7	CAIKDSGIRGSSYEQYF
-	TRBV7-9	TRBJ2-2	CASSLELPLAYTGELFF
-	TRBV12-3/TRBV12-4	TRBJ2-7	CASPSGGPREQYF
-	TRBV6-1	TRBJ1-2	CASSEVAAGRDGYTF
-	TRBV2	TRBJ1-2	CASVKGADYGYTF
-	TRBV14	TRBJ2-5	CASSRSLAQETQYF
-	TRBV6-5	TRBJ2-1	CASSYWPGGGEQFF
-	TRBV19	TRBJ2-7	CASSQYSGISYEQYF
-	TRBV9	TRBJ1-1	CASSVRDRVDAFF
once	TRBV5-1	TRBJ1-2	CASSTSRGTTNYGYTF
once	TRBV5-1	TRBJ2-7	CASSPRGRAHEQYF
-	TRBV3-1/TRBV3-2	TRBJ1-2	CASSRTGNNYGYTF
-	TRBV27	TRBJ1-3	CASSLTGLTGNTIYF
-	TRBV10-3	TRBJ1-5	CAAGGTSNQPQHF
few	TRBV5-6	TRBJ2-1	CASSSTEGTGLLNEQFF
-	TRBV10-2	TRBJ1-4	CATTDSLNEKLFF
-	TRBV5-5	TRBJ1-1	CASSILLAGGVEAFF
-	TRBV27	TRBJ2-1	CASSPRIGLDEQFF
-	TRBV30	TRBJ1-2	CACTGTGTFYGGYTF
-	TRBV12-3/TRBV12-4	TRBJ1-2	CASSQDSFGYTF
once	TRBV6-5	TRBJ2-1	CASSYSSLGVNEQFF
-	TRBV30	TRBJ1-3	CAWSPKQGGWRNTIYF
-	TRBV7-2	TRBJ1-1	CASSLGQDWTEAFF
-	TRBV20-1	TRBJ2-3	CSASSAREVRDTQYF
-	TRBV6-6	TRBJ1-2	CASSYPGERVYGYTF
-	TRBV3-1/TRBV3-2	TRBJ2-1	CASSQEPTSGSGNEQFF
-	TRBV5-1	TRBJ2-5	CASSGRGTSETQYF
-	TRBV7-6	TRBJ2-1	CASSSLAGGTSNEQFF
-	TRBV6-5	TRBJ2-5	CASTGGSETQYF
-	TRBV9	TRBJ1-6	CASSVESGLGGPPLHF
-	TRBV28	TRBJ1-1	CASSFVNTEAFF
-	TRBV3-1/TRBV3-2	TRBJ1-2	CASSTWDSLANYGYTF
-	TRBV7-8	TRBJ2-3	CASSLALRDTQYF